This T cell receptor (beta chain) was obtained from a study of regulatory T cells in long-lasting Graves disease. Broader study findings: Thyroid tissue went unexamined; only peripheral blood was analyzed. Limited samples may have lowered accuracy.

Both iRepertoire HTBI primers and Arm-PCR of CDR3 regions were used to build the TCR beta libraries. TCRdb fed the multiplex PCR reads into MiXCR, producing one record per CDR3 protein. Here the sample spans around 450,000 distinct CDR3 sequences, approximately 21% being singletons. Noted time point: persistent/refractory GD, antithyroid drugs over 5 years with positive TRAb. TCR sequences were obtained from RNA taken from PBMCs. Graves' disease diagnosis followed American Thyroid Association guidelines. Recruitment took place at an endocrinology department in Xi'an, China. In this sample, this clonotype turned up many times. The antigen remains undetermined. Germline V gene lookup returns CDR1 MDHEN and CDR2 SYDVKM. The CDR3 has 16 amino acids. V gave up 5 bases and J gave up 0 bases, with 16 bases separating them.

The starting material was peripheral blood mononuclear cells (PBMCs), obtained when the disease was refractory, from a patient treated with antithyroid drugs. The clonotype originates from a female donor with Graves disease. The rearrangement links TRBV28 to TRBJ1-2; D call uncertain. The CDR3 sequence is CASSDQRALANYGYTF. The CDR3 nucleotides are TGTGCCAGCAGTGACCAACGGGCCTTAGCTAACTATGGCTACACCTTC.